One and the same sample provided the 17 T cell receptor beta chains below, sequenced in a study of identical twins (TCRdb year 2016). Receptor amplification or capture employed 5' RACE. Sequencing relied on an Illumina HiSeq 2000. Clones were called with MiXCR by TCRdb after fastp trimmed the public reads at Q25, and only in-frame beta chains were retained. Here each entry gathers all rows of one CDR3 protein and keeps the most common genes and DNA. For this sample the table gives some 1,600,000 distinct CDR3 sequences, of which less than 35% were detected only once. About 0.27% of the sample lies in the top ten. Sequencing input: cord blood. The receptors stem from a newborn girl in good health.

This clonotype was counted only a few times. The chain uses TRBV6-2 or TRBV6-3 and TRBJ1-2, with a possible D match to TRBD1 (6 bases). Per germline, CDR1 MNHEY and CDR2 SVGEGT. This CDR3 is 13 amino acids long. Trimming shortened V by 8 bases and J by 7 bases, and 17 bases separated the two germline ends. The CDR3 DNA follows: TGTGCCAGCGCCCAGGGGCTTCTTTCTGGCTACACCTTC. It translates to CASAQGLLSGYTF.

The rearrangement joins TRBV20-1 to TRBJ2-3; the match to TRBD2 covers 9 bases. The CDR3 totals 14 residues. From germline, CDR1 is DFQATT and CDR2 SNEGSKA (reference sequence). V shed 4 bases, J shed 6 bases, and the junction held 8 bases outside the gene matches. CDR3 in DNA: TGCAGTGCTAAATCCCGCGCGGGAGGGGATACGCAGTATTTT. Translation gives CSAKSRAGGDTQYF.

This rearrangement joins TRBV3-1 to TRBJ2-7; D is possibly TRBD2 (5 bases). The CDR3 runs to 15 residues. Germline assignment: CDR1 LGHDT and CDR2 YNNKEL (reference sequence). V was trimmed by 4 bases and J by 0 bases, leaving 13 bases between them. The CDR3 sequence: CASSPQLGSSYEQYF. The CDR3 nucleotides are TGTGCCAGCAGCCCGCAATTGGGGAGCTCCTACGAGCAGTACTTC.

The table lists this clonotype with a few counts. This rearrangement joins TRBV20-1 to TRBJ2-7, with 13 bases matching TRBD2. Per germline, CDR1 DFQATT and CDR2 SNEGSKA (reference sequence). The junction had 8 bases not matched to a gene; V was cut back by 3 bases and J by 3 bases. CDR3 length: 16 residues. Here the CDR3 reads CSARGLRTSGSYEQYF. CDR3 DNA: TGCAGTGCTAGGGGATTAAGGACTAGCGGGAGCTACGAGCAGTACTTC.

This chain connects TRBV28 to TRBJ1-1, with a tentative D call TRBD1 (6 bases). The germline V gene encodes CDR1 MDHEN and CDR2 SYDVKM. The CDR3 sequence is 17 residues long. The ends were cut back, 3 bases at V and 0 bases at J, with 17 bases in the middle. The CDR3 spells CASSFPFEQGLNTEAFF. The CDR3 coding sequence is TGTGCCAGCAGTTTCCCCTTTGAACAGGGCCTGAACACTGAAGCTTTCTTT.

The rearrangement links TRBV27 to TRBJ1-4; 7 positions match TRBD1. Trimming took 5 bases from V and 2 from J; bases not matched to a gene: 8. Per the germline V gene, CDR1 is MNHEY and CDR2 is SMNVEV (reference sequence). This CDR3 region has 16 residues. The CDR3 protein is CASSGTVEATNEKLFF. CDR3 coding DNA: TGTGCCAGCAGTGGGACAGTAGAAGCGACTAATGAAAAACTGTTTTTT.

This clonotype appeared once. A much more abundant neighbour one base away suggests this may be a read error. V gene TRBV10-3 combines with J gene TRBJ2-5, with TRBD2 as a possible D gene (5 bases). Matching the DNA end better, TRBJ2-1 makes the J call doubtful. Per the germline V gene, CDR1 is ENHRY and CDR2 is SYGVKD. The CDR3 covers 13 residues. This chain's CDR3 is CAISSGLGETQFF. CDR3 DNA: TGTGCCATCAGTTCCGGACTGGGAGAGACCCAGTTCTTC.

This clonotype was detected only a few times. The chain is built from TRBV20-1 and TRBJ1-1; D is uncertain. V lost 0 bases and J 0 bases, leaving 14 bases between the germline ends. The CDR3 is 16 amino acids. The V gene's germline CDR1 is DFQATT and CDR2 SNEGSKA (reference sequence). CDR3 sequence: CSARDYPDGLNTEAFF. In nucleotides, the CDR3 is TGCAGTGCTAGAGACTACCCGGACGGCCTGAACACTGAAGCTTTCTTT.

The count of this clonotype is one. V usage is TRBV5-1 and J usage is TRBJ2-4; possibly TRBD1 for D (5 bases). Trimming shortened V by 0 bases and J by 8 bases, and 15 bases separated the two germline ends. The CDR3 length is 15 residues. Germline values: CDR1 SGHRS, CDR2 YFSETQ. As DNA, the CDR3 is TGCGCCAGCAGCTTGGATGGGCAGGGCGTAGACATTCAGTACTTC. It encodes CASSLDGQGVDIQYF.

This chain links TRBV7-2 with TRBJ1-1; D remains unclear. Germline V CDR1 and CDR2: SGHTA, FQGNSA. Trimming stripped 5 bases from V and 0 bases from J, with 13 bases between. The CDR3 is 15 amino acids. CDR3 nucleotide sequence: TGTGCCAGCAGCAAAACCACCGGGTTGAACACTGAAGCTTTCTTT. Its translation: CASSKTTGLNTEAFF.

The gene calls are TRBV6-5 and TRBJ1-1, with D hard to call. The germline CDR1 and CDR2 sequences are MNHEY and SVGAGI. The CDR3 covers 14 residues. Trimming took off 4 bases at V and 1 base at J, with 10 bases between the two ends. CDR3 in DNA: TGTGCCAGCAGTTCCCGGCAGGCGAACACTGAAGCTTTCTTT. Its protein is CASSSRQANTEAFF.

The chain couples TRBV2 to TRBJ2-7, with 9 bases identical to TRBD2. Trimming at V came to 7 bases and at J to 0 bases, leaving 10 bases not matched to a gene. The CDR3 loop spans 16 amino acids. Per germline, CDR1 SNHLY and CDR2 FYNNEI. CDR3 nucleotides: TGTGCCAGCACGGAATTAGCGGGGGCTTACTCCTACGAGCAGTACTTC. Its protein is CASTELAGAYSYEQYF.

The genes are TRBV27 and TRBJ1-5, with a tentative D call TRBD1 (6 bases). The V end lost 6 bases, the J end lost 0 bases, and 9 bases lay between the germline ends. Germline assignment: CDR1 MNHEY and CDR2 SMNVEV (reference sequence). The CDR3 length is 14 residues. The DNA for the CDR3 is TGTGCCAGCAGAAGGACAGTTAGCAATCAGCCCCAGCATTTT. This gives the protein CASRRTVSNQPQHF.

The sample holds a few counts of this clonotype. One end of the junction fails to match germline, which may point to a read error. As DNA, the CDR3 is TGTGCCAGCACCTTAAGCGGGGGGGCCGAGACCCAGTACTTC. It translates to CASTLSGGAETQYF. This chain connects TRBV7-2 to TRBJ2-5; 10 positions agree with TRBD2. The CDR3 covers 14 residues. Per germline, CDR1 SGHTA and CDR2 FQGNSA.

The chain joins TRBV12-5 to TRBJ2-2, with D perhaps matching TRBD1 (6 bases). V shed 2 bases and J shed 4 bases, with 8 bases lying between them. The CDR3 runs to 14 residues. Germline V lookup: CDR1 LGHNT, CDR2 FRNRAP. CDR3 nucleotides: TGTGCTAGTGGTTTGACAGGGACCACCGGGGAGCTGTTTTTT. It encodes CASGLTGTTGELFF. The whole variable domain, filled in from reference TRBV12-5 and TRBJ2-2, reads DARVTQTPRHKVTEMGQEVTMRCQPILGHNTVFWYRQTMMQGLELLAYFRNRAPLDDSGMPKDRFSAEMPDATLATLKIQPSEPRDSAVYFCASGLTGTTGELFFGEGSRLTVL.

With respect to this clonotype: Germline is not matched at one junction end, which may reflect a read error. V and J are TRBV15 and TRBJ2-1, with 7 bases matching TRBD2. The CDR3 is 15 residues long. From germline, CDR1 is LNHNV and CDR2 YYDKDF (reference sequence). CDR3 bases: TGTGCCACCAACAGATTCCAGCGGGGAAACAATGAGCAGTTCTTC. Its translation is CATNRFQRGNNEQFF.

This clonotype turned up a few times. V is TRBV20-1 and J is TRBJ1-5; 7 positions match TRBD1. Germline V gene lookup returns CDR1 DFQATT and CDR2 SNEGSKA (reference sequence). The ends lost 7 bases at V and 1 base at J; junction bases unmatched: 4. This CDR3 is built from 13 residues. The CDR3 sequence is CSVKTGSNQPQHF. The CDR3 coding sequence is TGCAGTGTCAAGACAGGGAGCAATCAGCCCCAGCATTTT.